A selection of T cell receptor beta chains follows, all from one sample in a study of T cell changes during pregnancy in multiple sclerosis. Only in-frame clones appear in the TCRdb table, and some are missing; sequencing was by immunoSEQ multiplex PCR. The table has around 60,000 clones, approximately 90% seen once. The source material was peripheral blood, sampled in the third trimester of pregnancy. These receptor sequences come from a female donor in good health, enrolled as a control in a pregnancy study. Each CDR3 is given with its conserved first and last residue. A D gene is named only where the DNA matches it firmly. The size field is filled for only some rows; it gives once, few, many or a size class.

.,TRBJ2-1,17,TRBD1,TRBV28,TGTGCCAGCAGTTTCGGGGTGGGGACAGGGAGGTTCGATGAGCAGTTCTTC,CASSFGVGTGRFDEQFF
.,TRBJ1-4,15,.,TRBV29-1,TGCAGCGTTGAGAACCCCAGGGGCGGGAATGAAAAACTGTTTTTT,CSVENPRGGNEKLFF
.,TRBJ2-7,15,TRBD1,TRBV5-8,TGTGCCAGCATCAGACTCCTTACAGGGGGCGGCGAGCAGTACTTC,CASIRLLTGGGEQYF
once,TRBJ2-1,19,TRBD2,TRBV4-1,TGCGCCAGCAGCCCGCGACCACCCCCCGGGACTAGCTCCTACAATGAGCAGTTCTTC,CASSPRPPPGTSSYNEQFF
.,TRBJ2-1,15,.,TRBV7-3,TGTGCCAGCTCCTTGGGAGGCGGAGCCTACAATGAGCAGTTCTTC,CASSLGGGAYNEQFF
.,TRBJ2-1,16,TRBD2,TRBV7-3,TGTGCCAGCAGCTTAAACGGGGCGGGGGGCTCCGGAGAGCAGTTCTTC,CASSLNGAGGSGEQFF
.,TRBJ2-6,14,.,TRBV9,TGTGCCAGCAGCCTTAGCTCTGGGGCCAACGTCCTGACTTTC,CASSLSSGANVLTF
.,TRBJ2-2,11,.,TRBV7-2,TGTGCCAGCAGCCACAACGGGGAGCTGTTTTTT,CASSHNGELFF
.,TRBJ1-1,14,.,TRBV6-5,TGTGCCAGCAGTTACTCTTCAGGGGCCACTGAAGCTTTCTTT,CASSYSSGATEAFF
.,TRBJ2-1,16,TRBD2,TRBV13,TGTGCCAGCAGCCCGAAACAGCGGGGGGGAGACAATGAGCAGTTCTTC,CASSPKQRGGDNEQFF
.,TRBJ1-1,14,TRBD1,TRBV5-1,TGCGCCAGCAGCGCAGAACAGGGGGACACTGAAGCTTTCTTT,CASSAEQGDTEAFF
.,TRBJ2-7,12,TRBD2,TRBV15,TGTGCCACTGGGACTAGTCTCGACGAGCAGTACTTC,CATGTSLDEQYF
.,TRBJ2-1,13,.,TRBV27,TGTGCCAGCAGTTTTGAGACTAGCAATGAGCAGTTCTTC,CASSFETSNEQFF
.,TRBJ1-4,15,.,TRBV29-1,TGCAGCGTTGGAGCGGTGGGAGGTTCTAGGGAAAAACTGTTTTTT,CSVGAVGGSREKLFF
.,TRBJ1-1,16,TRBD1,TRBV5-1,TGCGCCACCCGCCAGACACCGGGACAGTCGAACACTGAAGCTTTCTTT,CATRQTPGQSNTEAFF
.,TRBJ2-7,16,TRBD2,TRBV5-6,TGTGCCAGCAGCCCGGGACTAGGAAACCCGTTCTACGAGCAGTACTTC,CASSPGLGNPFYEQYF